This TCR beta chain was captured in a study of human T cells and chemical hapten exposure. Study in general: Largely, small differences in pooled library volume made per-sample TCR yields vary.

The V gene end was trimmed by 5 bases and the J gene end by 8 bases; junction bases not matched to a gene: 7. The CDR3 totals 13 residues. Germline V gives CDR1 DFQATT, CDR2 SNEGSKA (reference sequence). Documented time point: pre-sensitization, week 0. As for treatment: therapeutic diphenylcyclopropenone sensitization with weekly scalp DPC. This clonotype was found a few times. TCRdb passed the RACE reads through MiXCR, listing each CDR3 protein once. Among more than 250,000 distinct CDR3 sequences, roughly 8% were seen once, and the ten largest hold more than 1%. The sequence was collected from a man in his late teens or twenties with alopecia areata. Some clones in this sample may be carry-over from other donors' samples. This chain joins TRBV20-1 and TRBJ2-1, with TRBD1 matching 9 bases. The specimen comprised whole blood, sampled in connection with sensitization to the hapten diphenylcyclopropenone (DPC). This CDR3 is CSAPGQGRDEQFF. CDR3 nucleotides: TGCAGTGCTCCGGGACAGGGCCGGGATGAGCAGTTCTTC.